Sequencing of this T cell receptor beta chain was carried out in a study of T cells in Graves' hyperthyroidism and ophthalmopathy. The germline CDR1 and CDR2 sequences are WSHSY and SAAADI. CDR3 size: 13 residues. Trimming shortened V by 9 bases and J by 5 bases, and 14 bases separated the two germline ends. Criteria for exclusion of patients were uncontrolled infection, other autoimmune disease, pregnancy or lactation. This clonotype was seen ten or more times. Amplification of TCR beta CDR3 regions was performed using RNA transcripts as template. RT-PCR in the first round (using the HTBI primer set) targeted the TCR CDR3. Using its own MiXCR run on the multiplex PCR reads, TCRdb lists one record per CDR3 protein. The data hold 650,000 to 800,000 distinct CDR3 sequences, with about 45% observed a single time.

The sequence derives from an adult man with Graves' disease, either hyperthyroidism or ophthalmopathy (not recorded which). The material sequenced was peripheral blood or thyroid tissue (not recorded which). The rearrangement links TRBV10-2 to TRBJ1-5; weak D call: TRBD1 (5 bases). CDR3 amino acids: CASSTAGDQPQHF. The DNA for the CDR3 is TGCGCCAGTTCGACAGCCGGTGATCAGCCCCAGCATTTT.